This record covers a single T cell receptor beta chain. Its antigen is as yet unknown. The sample comes from a study of vaccination and CD4 T cells after COVID-19. At the level of the study: Ranging from 14 to 241, the interval between dose two and post-vaccine sampling had a median of 72 days. Some control cultures received a CEFX pool, which served as the positive control. Others received an HIV-1 Nef pool or no peptide. Study-level points and caveats: The rise in median SARS-CoV-2-reactive clonotypes, from roughly 19 to 38, was not significant.

V was pared by 5 bases and J by 0 bases, with 3 bases of the junction left unmatched. The CDR3 covers 15 residues. Per the germline V gene, CDR1 is SEHNR and CDR2 is FQNEAQ (reference sequence). Noted time point: late sampling 161 to 241 days after vaccination in three convalescent patients. Treatment denoted: roughly 11-day PBMC culture with coronavirus spike peptide pools or control peptides (ViraFEST assay). Oncomine TCR Beta short-read sequencing was applied to DNA from cultured CD4+ T cells. It was cultured CD4+ T cells from which genomic DNA was extracted. A single record per CDR3 protein comes from TCRdb applying MiXCR to the PCR reads. The sample holds 21,000 or so distinct CDR3 sequences, 43% seen once.

The clonotype comes from a human donor who had recovered from COVID-19. V and J are TRBV7-9 and TRBJ2-1; 8 bases map to TRBD2. Here the sequenced sample was CD4+ T cells from blood, cultured in vitro, taken about 7 months after SARS-CoV-2 vaccination. CDR3 coding DNA: TGTGCCAGCAGCGTTAGCGGGACCTCCTACAATGAGCAGTTCTTC. As protein: CASSVSGTSYNEQFF.